Detailed here is one T cell receptor (beta chain). Assay: immunoSEQ multiplex PCR; the TCRdb copy retains only in-frame clones and omits some. Among about 400,000 clones listed, around 90% were seen once. CDR1 is LGHNA, CDR2 YNFKEQ, per germline. Losses at the gene ends were 1 base for V and 3 bases for J; bases not matched to a gene: 3. The CDR3 extends over 16 amino acids. This entry is derived from a study of blood T cell repertoires in COVID-19. Study in general: PBMCs, B-cell-depleted T cells, or T cells provided the cDNA or gDNA that made up the material.

Sequences were obtained from PBMCs or T cells enriched from blood (not recorded which). The receptor comes from a woman aged 35 to 49 with acute COVID-19. This chain uses TRBV4-2 with TRBJ2-3; 11 bases are a match to TRBD2. The CDR3 loop is CASSQGTSGGTDTQYF. The DNA of the CDR3 is TGTGCCAGCAGCCAAGGAACTAGCGGGGGAACAGATACGCAGTATTTT.